The text below deals with one T cell receptor beta chain. In the original analysis: By means of reference gene primer amplification, nucleated cell counts were estimated. Here immunoSEQ multiplex PCR was the method, and the copy in TCRdb shows in-frame clones only, minus some. The V and J calls and clone size come from that table; D and trimming were worked out from the DNA. The table shows 180,000 or so clones, with over 70% occurring only once. These data belong to a study of blood T cell repertoires in COVID-19. Study information: Some COVID-19 samples were acute and others convalescent; all came from the United States, Italy and Spain.

This CDR3 contains 18 residues. V was clipped by 4 bases and J by 0 bases; unmatched bases: 11. Looked up from germline, CDR1 is SEHNR and CDR2 is FQNEAQ (reference sequence). Participants were aged roughly 18 to 90 years, lived in under 25 US areas, and enrolled virtually. Recovered status in Cohort 3 required two negative PCRs, clearance, or symptom resolution. This receptor was identified in a woman in her sixties who had recovered from COVID-19. Sequencing was done on a sample of PBMCs or T cells enriched from blood (not recorded which). The rearrangement joins TRBV7-9 to TRBJ2-2, with 7 positions matching TRBD1. CDR3 nucleotides: TGTGCCAGCAGCTCACCACCCTGGACAGGATCGAACACCGGGGAGCTGTTTTTT. Translated: CASSSPPWTGSNTGELFF.